The 29 T cell receptor beta chains reported below all come from one sample, sequenced in a study of OX40 agonist ivuxolimab in advanced cancers. Library method: the immunoSEQ multiplex PCR assay. TCRdb provides this immuneACCESS table in a form limited to in-frame rearrangements. Some clones are lacking; in checked studies, under half of them reflect an unresolved V gene, and why the rest are absent is not known. The table for this sample lists 89,000 or so clones; around 88% of them were counted only once. The ten most abundant clones make up about 0.72% of the sample. Sequenced here: CD4+ or CD8+ T cells sorted from blood, sampled in a trial of the OX40 agonist ivuxolimab. These receptor sequences come from an adult with an advanced solid tumor such as melanoma, head and neck, liver or kidney cancer.

J is TRBJ2-7 and V is TRBV6-1, with 7 bases matching TRBD1. CDR3 length: 13 amino acids. Unmatched junction bases numbered 7, after V lost 6 bases and J lost 5 bases. Germline lookup yields CDR1 MNHNS and CDR2 SASEGT. The CDR3 nucleotides are TGTGCCAGCAGACGCCCTCAGGGGGACGAGCAGTACTTC. Translation: CASRRPQGDEQYF.

V usage is TRBV7-9 and J usage is TRBJ2-5, with TRBD1 identical over 11 bases. The V segment lost 5 bases and the J segment 5 bases; nucleotides outside the gene matches: 4. From germline, CDR1 is SEHNR and CDR2 FQNEAQ (reference sequence). The length of the CDR3 is 14 residues. CDR3 amino acids: CASSPGTGGETQYF. DNA of the CDR3: TGTGCCAGCAGCCCTGGGACAGGGGGGGAGACCCAGTACTTC. The variable domain in full, with the rest retrieved from reference TRBV7-9 and TRBJ2-5, is DTGVSQNPRHKITKRGQNVTFRCDPISEHNRLYWYRQTLGQGPEFLTYFQNEAQLEKSRLLSDRFSAERPKGSFSTLEIQRTEQGDSAMYLCASSPGTGGETQYFGPGTRLLVL.

The rearrangement links TRBV10-3 to TRBJ2-6; no definite D call. The CDR3 is made up of 15 amino acids. The germline V and J ends were trimmed by 2 bases and 2 bases, with 7 bases remaining between them. The germline V gene has CDR1 ENHRY and CDR2 SYGVKD. CDR3 protein: CAISEGGTGANVLTF. The CDR3, as DNA: TGTGCCATCAGTGAGGGTGGGACTGGGGCCAACGTCCTGACTTTC.

The chain has TRBV5-1 and TRBJ2-1; possibly TRBD1 for D (6 bases). Looked up from germline, CDR1 is SGHRS and CDR2 is YFSETQ. V lost 1 base and J lost 0, with 8 bases in between. There are 15 residues in the CDR3. CDR3 sequence: CASSLPDSSYNEQFF. The CDR3 coding sequence is TGCGCCAGCAGCTTGCCGGACAGCTCCTACAATGAGCAGTTCTTC.

The CDR3 loop reads CASSASSTQYF. The CDR3 DNA reads as TGTGCCAGCAGTGCCTCTTCTACGCAGTATTTT. The chain combines TRBV6-5 with TRBJ2-3; D unclear. The CDR3 sequence is 11 residues long. Per the germline V gene, CDR1 is MNHEY and CDR2 is SVGAGI. V lost 5 bases to trimming and J lost 8 bases, with 8 bases between them.

The chain employs TRBV11-2 and TRBJ1-4; weak D call: TRBD1 (6 bases). There are 15 residues in the CDR3. Between the trimmed V and J ends, which lost 6 bases and 5 bases, there was a span of 16 bases. Germline CDR1 SGHAT, CDR2 FQNNGV. As DNA, the CDR3 is TGTGCCAGCAGTTACAGGGCGATGGCGAATGAAAAACTGTTTTTT. Its translation is CASSYRAMANEKLFF.

The chain joins TRBV2 to TRBJ2-1; the match to TRBD1 covers 8 bases. V dropped 7 bases and J dropped 3; count of bases not matched to a gene: 8. The CDR3 is 15 residues long. Germline V gene sequence: CDR1 SNHLY, CDR2 FYNNEI. The CDR3 DNA follows: TGTGCCAGCACGACAGGGGCCTTCTTCTACAATGAGCAGTTCTTC. Amino acid sequence: CASTTGAFFYNEQFF.

The chain carries TRBV6-1 and TRBJ1-4; D is unresolved. CDR3 length: 14 amino acids. Germline V lookup: CDR1 MNHNS, CDR2 SASEGT. Trimming took off 3 bases at V and 8 bases at J, with 13 bases between the two ends. The CDR3 loop reads CASSDRTLEEKLFF. CDR3 in DNA: TGTGCCAGCAGTGACCGGACCTTGGAAGAAAAACTGTTTTTT.

V gene TRBV5-1 combines with J gene TRBJ2-5; tentatively, D is TRBD1 (6 bases). V was clipped by 1 base and J by 5 bases, with 21 bases between them. Per germline, CDR1 SGHRS and CDR2 YFSETQ. The CDR3 contains 17 residues. This CDR3 is CASSLLRQDFVGETQYF. The CDR3 DNA follows: TGCGCCAGCAGCTTGCTAAGACAGGACTTCGTGGGGGAGACCCAGTACTTC.

This clone appeared a few times. V and J are TRBV19 and TRBJ2-6, with D uncertain. Deletions cut 8 bases from V and 3 bases from J, with 5 bases between. The length of the CDR3 is 12 residues. Germline V gene lookup returns CDR1 LNHDA and CDR2 SQIVND (reference sequence). CDR3 protein: CASEFGANVLTF. The CDR3 DNA sequence: TGTGCCAGTGAGTTTGGGGCCAACGTCCTGACTTTC.

The rearrangement links TRBV19 to TRBJ2-1, with TRBD2 identical over 9 bases. With 2 bases clipped from V and 7 bases from J, the junction kept 9 bases outside the gene matches. The CDR3 loop spans 16 amino acids. CDR1 LNHDA and CDR2 SQIVND come from the germline V gene (reference sequence). In nucleotides, the CDR3 is TGTGCCAGTAGTATATCGAGTGGCGGGAGGGAGAATGAGCAGTTCTTC. Translated, it gives CASSISSGGRENEQFF.

The chain uses TRBV11-2 and TRBJ2-1; no clear D. V lost 1 base to trimming and J lost 13 bases, with 11 bases between them. The CDR3 has 12 residues. Germline CDR1 reads SGHAT; CDR2 reads FQNNGV. CDR3 loop: CASSLVLGAQFF. CDR3 DNA sequence: TGTGCCAGCAGCTTAGTCCTCGGAGCTCAGTTCTTC.

This clone appeared a single time. This chain joins TRBV5-1 and TRBJ2-6; D uncertain. Germline assignment: CDR1 SGHRS and CDR2 YFSETQ. This CDR3 is built from 14 residues. Trimming took 0 bases from V and 4 from J, leaving 5 bases between them. CDR3 amino acids: CASSLVSGANVLTF. Here the CDR3 DNA reads TGCGCCAGCAGCTTGGTTTCCGGGGCCAACGTCCTGACTTTC.

The rearrangement uses TRBV28 and TRBJ1-1, with 7 bases identical to TRBD1. Trimming at V came to 8 bases and at J to 1 base, leaving 7 bases not matched to a gene. The germline gives CDR1 MDHEN, CDR2 SYDVKM. This CDR3 is 14 amino acids long. DNA of the CDR3: TGTGCCAGCGGCTCTTGGGACAGGAACACTGAAGCTTTCTTT. It encodes CASGSWDRNTEAFF.

The chain carries TRBV20-1 and TRBJ2-1, with TRBD2 matching 7 bases. Germline V gene lookup returns CDR1 DFQATT and CDR2 SNEGSKA (reference sequence). Germline trimming cut 4 bases from V and 15 bases from J; bases unmatched to any gene: 9. The CDR3 runs 11 residues. The CDR3 spells CSATSGAPPFF. Here the CDR3 DNA reads TGCAGTGCTACGAGCGGGGCCCCACCGTTCTTC.

The rearrangement uses TRBV9 and TRBJ1-3; no reliable D call. The germline CDR1 and CDR2 sequences are SGDLS and YYNGEE. With 4 bases removed from V and 4 bases from J, the gap between germline ends came to 12 bases. The CDR3 runs 14 residues. The CDR3 sequence: CASSLRARGNTIYF. CDR3 bases: TGTGCCAGCAGCCTTAGGGCCAGAGGAAACACCATATATTTT.

This clone was seen just once. The CDR3 bases are TGTGCCACCAGCAGAGCGGAGAATGAGCAGTTCTTC. Translating it yields CATSRAENEQFF. The chain recombines TRBV15 with TRBJ2-1, with D unresolved. Germline assignment: CDR1 LNHNV and CDR2 YYDKDF (reference sequence). V was cut by 1 base and J by 7 bases, with 5 bases left in between. CDR3 length equals 12 residues.

This chain joins TRBV7-9 and TRBJ2-5; D is unresolved. The tail of the sequence fits TRBJ2-7 better, so the J call may be wrong. Germline V gene data show CDR1 as SEHNR and CDR2 as FQNEAQ (reference sequence). This CDR3 is 14 amino acids long. The CDR3 nucleotides read TGTGCCAGCAGCAGCAACCGGGCCTTCTACGAGCAGTACTTC. Protein sequence: CASSSNRAFYEQYF.

The rearrangement uses TRBV5-1 and TRBJ1-3; D uncertain. The germline CDR1 and CDR2 sequences are SGHRS and YFSETQ. This CDR3 has 14 residues. With 8 bases removed from V and 4 bases from J, the gap between germline ends came to 16 bases. The CDR3 nucleotides are TGCGCCAGGACTAAGGCTGCGGTCGGAAACACCATATATTTT. This sequence encodes CARTKAAVGNTIYF.

The J gene is TRBJ2-7, the V gene TRBV4-2; D possibly corresponds to TRBD1 (5 bases). The ends were cut back, 3 bases at V and 2 bases at J, with 14 bases in the middle. The CDR3 covers 15 residues. CDR1 LGHNA and CDR2 YNFKEQ come from the germline V gene. CDR3: CASSQQGLGAYEQYF. CDR3 DNA: TGTGCCAGCAGCCAGCAGGGATTAGGGGCCTACGAGCAGTACTTC.

J is TRBJ2-1 and V is TRBV18; the D gene is possibly TRBD1 (6 bases). The CDR3 contains 13 residues. CDR1 and CDR2 from the germline V gene are KGHSH and LQKENI. V was cut by 0 bases and J by 7 bases, with 7 bases left in between. In nucleotides, the CDR3 is TGTGCCAGCTCACCACCGGGGACAAATGAGCAGTTCTTC. It is translated as CASSPPGTNEQFF.

The J gene is TRBJ1-5, the V gene TRBV7-9; D is possibly TRBD1 (5 bases). CDR1 and CDR2 from the germline V gene are SEHNR and FQNEAQ (reference sequence). Trimming took 8 bases from V and 4 from J, leaving 9 bases between them. This CDR3 has 12 residues. CDR3 DNA: TGTGCCAGCGATGGGGGTAATCAGCCCCAGCATTTT. Amino acids: CASDGGNQPQHF.

This rearrangement joins TRBV19 to TRBJ2-2; weak D call: TRBD1 (5 bases). This CDR3 region has 13 residues. Germline lookup yields CDR1 LNHDA and CDR2 SQIVND (reference sequence). V was pared by 8 bases and J by 1 base, with 8 bases between. The CDR3 nucleotides read TGTGCCAGTCGAGGACAGAACACCGGGGAGCTGTTTTTT. Residues: CASRGQNTGELFF. The variable domain in full, with the rest retrieved from reference TRBV19 and TRBJ2-2, is DGGITQSPKYLFRKEGQNVTLSCEQNLNHDAMYWYRQDPGQGLRLIYYSQIVNDFQKGDIAEGYSVSREKKESFPLTVTSAQKNPTAFYLCASRGQNTGELFFGEGSRLTVL.

J is TRBJ2-3 and V is TRBV4-2, with D possibly being TRBD2 (6 bases). This CDR3 has 14 amino acids. Deletions cut 1 base from V and 4 bases from J, with 9 bases between. The germline V gene has CDR1 LGHNA and CDR2 YNFKEQ. The CDR3 region has the DNA TGTGCCAGCAGCCAAGGCGGGGTCGCAGATACGCAGTATTTT. Protein sequence: CASSQGGVADTQYF.

In its sample, this clone was seen a few times. V usage is TRBV28 and J usage is TRBJ1-3; D not certain. V lost 6 bases and J 0 bases, leaving 15 bases between the germline ends. The CDR3 has 16 amino acids. From germline, CDR1 is MDHEN and CDR2 SYDVKM. CDR3 sequence: CASSPVEPLSGNTIYF. DNA of the CDR3: TGTGCCAGCAGCCCCGTGGAGCCTCTCTCTGGAAACACCATATATTTT.

The gene calls are TRBV28 and TRBJ2-2; no definite D call. Germline assignment: CDR1 MDHEN and CDR2 SYDVKM. V lost 1 base, J lost 4 bases, and 16 bases lay in between. CDR3 size: 17 residues. This chain's CDR3 is CASSLSISPLGTGELFF. DNA of the CDR3: TGTGCCAGCAGTTTATCAATTAGCCCTCTTGGCACCGGGGAGCTGTTTTTT.

The chain joins TRBV9 to TRBJ2-2; the D is unclear. The CDR3 length is 13 residues. Germline loops: CDR1 SGDLS, CDR2 YYNGEE. The V gene lost 1 base and the J gene lost 8 bases, with 9 bases spanning the gap. CDR3 sequence: CASSVQIYGELFF. CDR3 sequence (DNA): TGTGCCAGCAGCGTACAGATATATGGGGAGCTGTTTTTT. The full variable domain, completed using reference TRBV9 and TRBJ2-2, is DSGVTQTPKHLITATGQRVTLRCSPRSGDLSVYWYQQSLDQGLQFLIQYYNGEERAKGNILERFSAQQFPDLHSELNLSSLELGDSALYFCASSVQIYGELFFGEGSRLTVL.

The chain carries TRBV2 and TRBJ1-1; D is possibly TRBD1 (5 bases). Trimming removed 4 bases at V and 1 base at J, with 7 bases between. Germline CDR1 is SNHLY and CDR2 is FYNNEI. This CDR3 spans 13 amino acids. This CDR3 reads CASSVTGNTEAFF. CDR3 bases: TGTGCCAGCAGTGTTACAGGGAACACTGAAGCTTTCTTT.

The V and J genes are TRBV19 and TRBJ2-1; the D is unclear. Trimming removed 6 bases from V and 2 bases from J, with 17 bases in between. This CDR3 has 16 residues. Germline V gene data show CDR1 as LNHDA and CDR2 as SQIVND (reference sequence). CDR3 DNA sequence: TGTGCCAGTAGCCGAACCAGGACGGTTACCTACAATGAGCAGTTCTTC. Translated: CASSRTRTVTYNEQFF.